This entry features one T cell receptor beta chain sequence. The sample is drawn from a study of blood T cell repertoires in COVID-19. Turning to the study itself: Samples of COVID-19 (acute and convalescent) were obtained from the United States, Italy and Spain. PBMCs, B-cell-depleted T cells, or T cells provided the cDNA or gDNA that made up the material.

The germline V and J ends were trimmed by 6 bases and 9 bases, with 12 bases remaining between them. The CDR3 has 12 residues. CDR1 and CDR2 (germline): LGHDT, YNNKEL (reference sequence). Source study methods: Reference gene primers were amplified, and this amplification served to estimate nucleated cell counts. TCRdb keeps only in-frame clones here, not all; method: immunoSEQ multiplex PCR. Clone size and V and J calls were adopted from that table, with D and trimming inferred from the DNA. The sample lists 150,000 to 200,000 clones, about 80% occurring once. This TCR derives from a woman older than 75 with acute or convalescent COVID-19. This chain joins TRBV3-1 (or the pseudogene TRBV3-2) and TRBJ2-1, with D tentatively TRBD2 (6 bases). The source material was peripheral blood. CDR3 nucleotide sequence: TGTGCCAGCAGGGACCCCGGGGGTGAGCAGTTCTTC. Translation: CASRDPGGEQFF.